The clone carrying this T cell receptor (beta chain) appeared a few times. The sample is drawn from a study of PD-L1 blockade in urothelial cancer. Turning to the study itself: Earlier, patients had received 0 to 3 chemotherapy regimens. Specimens of blood held a median count of roughly 150,000 T cells.

The CDR3 is 21 amino acids. Germline V lookup: CDR1 SGHDN, CDR2 FVKESK. V gave up 0 bases and J gave up 0 bases, with 23 bases separating them. The assay was immunoSEQ multiplex PCR, and TCRdb's table has in-frame clones only and misses some. The sample yields around 110,000 clones, approximately 90% seen once. Indicated time point: peripheral blood 6 weeks after treatment start. Sequenced material: PBMCs, taken around atezolizumab (anti-PD-L1) treatment. This chain uses TRBV14 with TRBJ2-2, with D perhaps matching TRBD2 (6 bases). The TCR was taken from a man between 60 and 75 years old with urothelial cancer. The CDR3 reads CASSQDLPWARLATNTGELFF. The CDR3 DNA reads as TGTGCCAGCAGCCAAGATCTTCCGTGGGCCCGCCTAGCGACGAACACCGGGGAGCTGTTTTTT. Supplemented by reference TRBV14 and TRBJ2-2, the full variable domain reads EAGVTQFPSHSVIEKGQTVTLRCDPISGHDNLYWYRRVMGKEIKFLLHFVKESKQDESGMPNNRFLAERTGGTYSTLKVQPAELEDSGVYFCASSQDLPWARLATNTGELFFGEGSRLTVL.